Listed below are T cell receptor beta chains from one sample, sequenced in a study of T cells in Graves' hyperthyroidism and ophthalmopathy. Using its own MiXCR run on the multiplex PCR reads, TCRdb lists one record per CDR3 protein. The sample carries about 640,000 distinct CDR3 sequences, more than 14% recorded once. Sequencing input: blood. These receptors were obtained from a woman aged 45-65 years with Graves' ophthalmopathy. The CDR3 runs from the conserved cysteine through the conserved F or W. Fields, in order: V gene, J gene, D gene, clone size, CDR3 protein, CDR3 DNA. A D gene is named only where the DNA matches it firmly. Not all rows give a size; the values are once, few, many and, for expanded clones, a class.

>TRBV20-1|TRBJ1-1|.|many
CSARDHLNTEAFF
TGCAGTGCTAGAGATCACCTGAACACTGAAGCTTTCTTT
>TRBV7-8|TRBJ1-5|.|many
CASSLGTGVSNQPQHF
TGTGCCAGCAGCTTAGGAACAGGCGTTAGCAATCAGCCCCAGCATTTT
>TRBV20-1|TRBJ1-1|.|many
CSVKGANTEAFF
TGCAGTGTTAAAGGAGCTAACACTGAAGCTTTCTTT
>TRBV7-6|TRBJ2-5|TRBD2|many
CASSHRAGLAGGEETQYF
TGTGCCAGCAGCCATCGGGCGGGACTAGCGGGAGGGGAAGAGACCCAGTACTTC
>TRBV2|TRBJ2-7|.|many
CASSQILYEQYF
TGTGCCAGCAGCCAAATATTATACGAGCAGTACTTC
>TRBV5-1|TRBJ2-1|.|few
CASSLEVIQGNEQFF
TGCGCCAGCAGCTTGGAGGTCATTCAAGGGAATGAGCAGTTCTTC
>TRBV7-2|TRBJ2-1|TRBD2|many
CASSLPGLADRNEQFF
TGTGCCAGCAGCCTCCCGGGACTAGCGGATAGGAATGAGCAGTTCTTC
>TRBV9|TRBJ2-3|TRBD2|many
CASSVETSGSTDTQYF
TGTGCCAGCAGCGTAGAGACTAGCGGGTCAACAGATACGCAGTATTTT
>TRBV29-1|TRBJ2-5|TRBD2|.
CSVGTSGRGETQYF
TGCAGCGTAGGGACTAGCGGGAGAGGGGAGACCCAGTACTTC
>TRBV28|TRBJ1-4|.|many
CASSFHSTNEKLFF
TGTGCCAGCAGTTTCCACAGTACTAATGAAAAACTGTTTTTT
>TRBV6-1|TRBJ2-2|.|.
CASSASITGELFF
TGTGCCAGCAGTGCTAGTATTACCGGGGAGCTGTTTTTT
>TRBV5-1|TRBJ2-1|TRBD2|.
CASSYFPASGSGLTYNEQFF
TGCGCCAGCAGCTACTTCCCTGCTAGCGGGAGTGGGCTAACCTACAATGAGCAGTTCTTC
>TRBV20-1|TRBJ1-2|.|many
CSARDVGSDYGYTF
TGCAGTGCTAGAGATGTCGGGAGCGACTATGGCTACACCTTC
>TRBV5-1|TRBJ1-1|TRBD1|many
CASSLEGQGASTEAFF
TGCGCCAGCAGCTTGGAAGGACAGGGGGCCAGCACTGAAGCTTTCTTT
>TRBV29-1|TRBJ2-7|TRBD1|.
CSALGQGNIEQYF
TGCAGCGCTCTAGGACAGGGGAATATCGAGCAGTACTTC
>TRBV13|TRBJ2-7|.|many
CASSLEGLVYEQYF
TGTGCCAGCAGCTTAGAAGGGTTGGTCTACGAGCAGTACTTC
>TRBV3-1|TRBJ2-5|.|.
CASSRYRGRQETQYF
TGTGCCAGCAGCCGGTACCGGGGCAGACAAGAGACCCAGTACTTC